A selection of T cell receptor beta chains follows, all from one sample in a study of response to subunit inactivated influenza vaccine. TCRdb recomputed calls from the RT-PCR reads with MiXCR, one row per CDR3 protein. The table has fewer than 350,000 distinct CDR3 sequences, less than 25% seen once. The sequencing here drew on PBMCs from blood, taken less than 22 months after vaccination. These receptors all come from a man aged 45 to 75 who received an inactivated influenza vaccine. Both conserved end residues are part of each CDR3. The order of the fields is CDR3 DNA, CDR3 protein, V gene, J gene, D gene, clone size. A D gene is named only where the DNA matches it firmly. The size of a clone is reported for some rows only, either as once, few or many, or as a class for expanded clones.

DNA: TGTGCCAGCACAACTCAGGGACTAGCGGGAGCCTACGAGCAGTACTTC
CDR3: CASTTQGLAGAYEQYF
V: TRBV6-1
J: TRBJ2-7
D: TRBD2
size: NA

DNA: TGTGCCAGCAGCCAAGAAGGCCGGGGGTTTAATCAGCCCCAGCATTTT
CDR3: CASSQEGRGFNQPQHF
V: TRBV14
J: TRBJ1-5
D: NA
size: NA

DNA: TGTGCCGGAACGCCAACAGGGGCTTTCTATGGCTACACCTTC
CDR3: CAGTPTGAFYGYTF
V: TRBV7-2
J: TRBJ1-2
D: TRBD1
size: few

DNA: TGCGCCAGCACGCCAGACCATGAGCAGTTCTTC
CDR3: CASTPDHEQFF
V: TRBV5-1
J: TRBJ2-1
D: NA
size: NA

DNA: TGCAGTGCTAGAGATCGATCCGGAACGTGGGCTTTCTTT
CDR3: CSARDRSGTWAFF
V: TRBV20-1
J: TRBJ1-1
D: NA
size: many

DNA: TGTGCCAGCAGCGTAGACCCTGACTTTTCCTACGAGCAGTACTTC
CDR3: CASSVDPDFSYEQYF
V: TRBV9
J: TRBJ2-7
D: NA
size: few

DNA: TGTGCCTGGAGTGTTGGAGGGTCCAGGGGCAATCAGCCCCAGCATTTT
CDR3: CAWSVGGSRGNQPQHF
V: TRBV30
J: TRBJ1-5
D: NA
size: few

DNA: TGCAGTGCTAGAGATCGTACAGGGGGTATTCCCTACGAGCAGTACTTC
CDR3: CSARDRTGGIPYEQYF
V: TRBV20-1
J: TRBJ2-7
D: TRBD1
size: NA

DNA: TGTGCCAGCAGTCGGACAGGGGGGAATGAAAAACTGTTTTTT
CDR3: CASSRTGGNEKLFF
V: TRBV7-9
J: TRBJ1-4
D: TRBD1
size: NA

DNA: TGTGCCAGCAGCCGCCCGGGGGACCAGCAGTTCTTC
CDR3: CASSRPGDQQFF
V: TRBV11-2
J: TRBJ2-1
D: NA
size: once

DNA: TGTGCCAGCAGTTTAGAGGGGACAGGTAATCAGCCCCAGCATTTT
CDR3: CASSLEGTGNQPQHF
V: TRBV12-3/TRBV12-4
J: TRBJ1-5
D: TRBD1
size: few

DNA: TGCAGTGCCCCTGCCCGGGACCAAGAGACCCAGTACTTC
CDR3: CSAPARDQETQYF
V: TRBV20-1
J: TRBJ2-5
D: NA
size: NA

DNA: TGTGCCAGCAGCTTGCCGCGGGATTCCTTGGCCGGGGAGCTGTTTTTT
CDR3: CASSLPRDSLAGELFF
V: TRBV5-6
J: TRBJ2-2
D: NA
size: NA

DNA: TGTGCCATCAGTGGAGGGGACCCGAGCTCCTACGAGCAGTACTTC
CDR3: CAISGGDPSSYEQYF
V: TRBV10-3
J: TRBJ2-7
D: NA
size: NA

DNA: TGTGCCACCGGTCGCGCGCGGGGTTTGTTAATTGGAGGTTCACCCCTCCACTTT
CDR3: CATGRARGLLIGGSPLHF
V: TRBV28
J: TRBJ1-6
D: NA
size: few

DNA: TGTGCCAGCAGAACCGGGACTAGCCGAGAGGCCCAGTACTTC
CDR3: CASRTGTSREAQYF
V: TRBV6-1
J: TRBJ2-5
D: TRBD2
size: once

DNA: TGTGCCAGCAGTTCTACAGGGATTACCGGGGAGCTGTTTTTT
CDR3: CASSSTGITGELFF
V: TRBV27
J: TRBJ2-2
D: NA
size: few

DNA: TGTGCCAGCAGCTCAGCCCAGTCAACTAATGAAAAACTGTTTTTT
CDR3: CASSSAQSTNEKLFF
V: TRBV7-9
J: TRBJ1-4
D: NA
size: NA

DNA: TGTGCCAGCAGCCCCCGGTCCACGGCAATCTACGAGCAGTACTTC
CDR3: CASSPRSTAIYEQYF
V: TRBV9
J: TRBJ2-7
D: NA
size: few

DNA: TGTGCCAGCAGTTTTCCCCGTGGTTCTGGAAACACCATATATTTT
CDR3: CASSFPRGSGNTIYF
V: TRBV28
J: TRBJ1-3
D: NA
size: NA

DNA: TGTGCCAGCAGTTTCAGTAGTAGGAACACTGAAGCTTTCTTT
CDR3: CASSFSSRNTEAFF
V: TRBV12-3/TRBV12-4
J: TRBJ1-1
D: NA
size: many

DNA: TGTGCCAGCAGTATTACTTCCTACGAGCAGTACTTC
CDR3: CASSITSYEQYF
V: TRBV28
J: TRBJ2-7
D: NA
size: NA